This T cell receptor (beta chain) originates from a study of shared clonotypes between healthy human individuals. As for this clone: Its antigen is still unknown.

Study findings and constraints: Against clonotypes common to all four donors, non-shared ones had lower generation probabilities.

200 to 250 ng DNA, approximately 30,000 T cell genomes, went into each sorted-subset replicate PCR. Per the original data handling: From ImmunoSEQ came sequences covering only the junction and carrying no quality scores, so filtering differed. Sequenced by immunoSEQ multiplex PCR; TCRdb stores in-frame clones only, minus some. That table furnishes V, J and clone size, whereas the DNA furnished D and trimming. The repertoire holds more than 2,000,000 clones, around nine tenths seen once, with over 0.12% in the top ten. From germline, CDR1 is SGHDT and CDR2 YYEEEE. Trimming stripped 4 bases from V and 0 bases from J, with 15 bases between. This CDR3 has 16 amino acids.

The specimen sequenced was naive CD4+ T cells sorted from blood. The subset was: CD45RA+ positively selected. The TCR originated in a man younger than 35 in good health. This chain joins TRBV5-6 and TRBJ2-3, with D tentatively TRBD1 or TRBD2 (5 bases each). In nucleotides, the CDR3 is TGTGCCAGCAGCCGGGGCCGGGCCCGGAGCACAGATACGCAGTATTTT. It encodes CASSRGRARSTDTQYF.